These 27 T cell receptor beta chains came from one sample sequenced in a study of T cell responses to AZD1222 COVID-19 vaccine. Using immunoSEQ multiplex PCR, the repertoire was profiled, and TCRdb retains in-frame clones only, with some absent. The sample lists approximately 120,000 clones, roughly nine tenths occurring once. The source was peripheral blood, collected on day 0 of AZD1222 vaccination. All receptors come from an adult in good health.

In its sample, this clone was seen once. This chain connects TRBV7-9 to TRBJ1-5; D call uncertain. V shed 8 bases and J shed 7 bases, with 18 bases lying between them. CDR1 and CDR2 (germline): SEHNR, FQNEAQ (reference sequence). CDR3 length equals 14 residues. The DNA of the CDR3 is TGTGCCAGCGCTTCGGTTGAAAGAGGGCAGCCCCAGCATTTT. This encodes CASASVERGQPQHF.

The CDR3 DNA reads as TGTGCCAGAAGCTTGGAAGCTGCAGGGGCTAGCAATCAGCCCCAGCATTTT. Translation gives CARSLEAAGASNQPQHF. This chain connects TRBV7-5 to TRBJ1-5; the DNA was not used to check the table's D call, TRBD1. TRBV7-5 is a recognized pseudogene. The CDR3 runs 17 residues.

The chain is built from TRBV5-1 and TRBJ1-4; TRBD1 matches at 9 bases. Trimming took 2 bases from V and 6 from J; bases not matched to a gene: 5. The CDR3 spans 15 residues. Germline V gives CDR1 SGHRS, CDR2 YFSETQ. The CDR3 loop is CASSFGDRVDEKLFF. The CDR3 DNA reads TGCGCCAGCAGCTTCGGGGACAGGGTTGATGAAAAACTGTTTTTT.

The chain recombines TRBV4-3 with TRBJ1-2, with D possibly TRBD1 on 5 matching bases. This CDR3 is built from 20 residues. Germline V gene lookup returns CDR1 LGHNA and CDR2 YSLEER. V was cut by 0 bases and J by 5 bases, with 28 bases left in between. Here the CDR3 DNA reads TGCGCCAGCAGCCAAGATAGGGGCGACGACAGCGGCACCGCAGTTTATGGCTACACCTTC. Translated: CASSQDRGDDSGTAVYGYTF.

This clone came up once. V is TRBV10-3 and J is TRBJ2-3; no clear D. Trimming cost V 7 bases and J 2 bases, with 10 bases left between them. The CDR3 spans 13 residues. Germline CDR1 ENHRY, CDR2 SYGVKD. The CDR3 reads CAIKGSPTDTQYF. Written as DNA, the CDR3 is TGTGCCATCAAGGGCAGCCCCACAGATACGCAGTATTTT.

This sequence joins TRBV19 and TRBJ2-7, with 7 bases that match TRBD2. The CDR3 consists of 15 residues. V was pared by 1 base and J by 2 bases, with 5 bases of the junction left unmatched. CDR1 is LNHDA and CDR2 is SQIVND in the germline V gene (reference sequence). The CDR3 here is CASSIGEGFTYEQYF. For the CDR3, the DNA is TGTGCCAGTAGTATAGGGGAGGGCTTCACCTACGAGCAGTACTTC.

DNA for the CDR3: TGTGCCAGCAGCTCAGGGGACAGGGTTGGCTACACCTTC. This translates into CASSSGDRVGYTF. The rearrangement uses TRBV11-3 and TRBJ1-2; 9 nucleotides agree with TRBD1. CDR1 and CDR2 from the germline V gene are SGHNT and YENEEA. J gave up 7 bases and V 4 bases, and 4 bases lay outside the gene matches. This CDR3 has 13 amino acids.

The chain is built from TRBV4-3 and TRBJ1-2; D may be TRBD1 (5 bases). The germline V gene has CDR1 LGHNA and CDR2 YSLEER. CDR3 length: 17 residues. Trimming left V 1 base short and J 2 bases short, with 17 bases between. In nucleotides, the CDR3 is TGCGCCAGCAGCCAAGGGCCTAGGGGCCCCGCGAACTATGGCTACACCTTC. Encoded protein: CASSQGPRGPANYGYTF.

The V gene is TRBV18, the J gene TRBJ1-5, with 9 bases matching TRBD1. Unmatched junction bases numbered 1, after V lost 3 bases and J lost 4 bases. The CDR3 has 14 residues. CDR1 KGHSH and CDR2 LQKENI come from the germline V gene. The CDR3 region is CASSPDRGNQPQHF. CDR3 DNA: TGTGCCAGCTCACCGGACAGGGGTAATCAGCCCCAGCATTTT.

On this clone itself: A read error is possible here, since a much larger clone lies one base away. The chain couples TRBV28 to TRBJ1-2, with 7 bases aligning to TRBD1. The CDR3 runs to 13 residues. The V gene end was trimmed by 6 bases and the J gene end by 4 bases; junction bases not matched to a gene: 5. In germline, CDR1 is MDHEN, CDR2 SYDVKM. The CDR3 region is CASSPGQVYGYTF. In nucleotides, the CDR3 is TGTGCCAGCAGCCCAGGACAGGTCTATGGCTACACCTTC.

This rearrangement joins TRBV6-4 to TRBJ2-1; no reliable D call. V was clipped by 3 bases and J by 7 bases, with 10 bases between them. The germline V gene has CDR1 MRHNA and CDR2 SNTAGT. This CDR3 spans 13 amino acids. The CDR3 reads CASSEPPRNEQFF. The CDR3 nucleotides read TGTGCCAGCAGTGAACCCCCCAGGAATGAGCAGTTCTTC.

This sequence joins TRBV6-5 and TRBJ1-6, with TRBD1 as a possible D gene (6 bases). Germline V lookup: CDR1 MNHEY, CDR2 SVGAGI. Trimming stripped 5 bases from V and 6 bases from J, with 14 bases between. This CDR3 has 15 amino acids. The CDR3 DNA reads as TGTGCCAGCAGTACGACAGGAGGCGTTAATTCACCCCTCCACTTT. It encodes CASSTTGGVNSPLHF.

The genes are TRBV7-2 and TRBJ2-5, with D uncertain. The V gene's germline CDR1 is SGHTA and CDR2 FQGNSA. The CDR3 length is 12 residues. Trimming took 4 bases from V and 4 from J, leaving 7 bases between them. The CDR3 DNA reads TGTGCCAGCAGCTGGGTACGAGAGACCCAGTACTTC. As protein: CASSWVRETQYF.

This clone was seen many times. The gene calls are TRBV6-5 and TRBJ1-5, with TRBD1 identical over 7 bases. J gave up 7 bases and V 7 bases, and 7 bases lay outside the gene matches. The CDR3 sequence is 13 residues long. Germline V gives CDR1 MNHEY, CDR2 SVGAGI. The CDR3 DNA is TGTGCCAGCATCGACAGGGCGAGGCAGCCCCAGCATTTT. It translates to CASIDRARQPQHF.

The chain recombines TRBV19 with TRBJ2-7, with D perhaps given as TRBD1 or TRBD2 (5 bases each). Germline CDR1 LNHDA, CDR2 SQIVND (reference sequence). The CDR3 runs to 14 residues. V lost 2 bases, J lost 5 bases, and 13 bases lay in between. The CDR3 DNA reads TGTGCCAGTAGTATATTCAAGGGACCGAACGAGCAGTACTTC. Protein product: CASSIFKGPNEQYF.

The rearrangement joins TRBV27 to TRBJ1-2; D uncertain. The length of the CDR3 is 12 residues. V lost 6 bases and J lost 8, with 13 bases in between. CDR1 is MNHEY, CDR2 SMNVEV, per germline (reference sequence). The CDR3: CASRKIVGGYTF. CDR3 sequence (DNA): TGTGCCAGCAGGAAAATCGTGGGGGGCTACACCTTC.

The gene calls are TRBV15 and TRBJ1-1, with no clear D. Trimming cost V 0 bases and J 3 bases, with 8 bases left between them. The CDR3 loop spans 14 amino acids. From germline, CDR1 is LNHNV and CDR2 YYDKDF (reference sequence). CDR3 coding DNA: TGTGCCACCAGCAGAGATCCCACGTACACTGAAGCTTTCTTT. Translation gives CATSRDPTYTEAFF.

The chain recombines TRBV2 with TRBJ2-1; maybe TRBD1 (6 bases). Between the trimmed V and J ends, which lost 5 bases and 8 bases, there was a span of 25 bases. The germline CDR1 and CDR2 sequences are SNHLY and FYNNEI. The CDR3 spans 17 residues. The CDR3 region has the DNA TGTGCCAGCAGTACGGAACTGGGACATCCCCCGGGGCATGAGCAGTTCTTC. It codes for CASSTELGHPPGHEQFF. Full variable domain (outside the CDR3, taken from reference TRBV2 and TRBJ2-1): EPEVTQTPSHQVTQMGQEVILRCVPISNHLYFYWYRQILGQKVEFLVSFYNNEISEKSEIFDDQFSVERPDGSNFTLKIRSTKLEDSAMYFCASSTELGHPPGHEQFFGPGTRLTVL.

The chain is built from TRBV27 and TRBJ2-5; 10 bases fit TRBD2. V dropped 2 bases and J dropped 5; count of bases not matched to a gene: 8. CDR3 length: 16 amino acids. Germline values: CDR1 MNHEY, CDR2 SMNVEV (reference sequence). As DNA, the CDR3 is TGTGCCAGCAGTTTAGGCCTAGCGGGAGCTGGGGAGACCCAGTACTTC. Its translation: CASSLGLAGAGETQYF.

This chain joins TRBV7-9 and TRBJ2-5, with D perhaps matching TRBD1 (5 bases). Trimming cost V 4 bases and J 4 bases, with 10 bases left between them. The length of the CDR3 is 13 residues. Looked up from germline, CDR1 is SEHNR and CDR2 is FQNEAQ (reference sequence). The CDR3 sequence: CASSWIQGETQYF. CDR3 in DNA: TGTGCCAGCAGCTGGATCCAGGGAGAGACCCAGTACTTC. Variable domain in full (rest from reference TRBV7-9 and TRBJ2-5): DTGVSQNPRHKITKRGQNVTFRCDPISEHNRLYWYRQTLGQGPEFLTYFQNEAQLEKSRLLSDRFSAERPKGSFSTLEIQRTEQGDSAMYLCASSWIQGETQYFGPGTRLLVL.

This chain joins TRBV9 and TRBJ1-1, with D unresolved. The CDR3 covers 12 residues. V lost 3 bases and J 4 bases, leaving 7 bases between the germline ends. From germline, CDR1 is SGDLS and CDR2 YYNGEE. The chain's CDR3 is CASSDRPTEAFF. CDR3 DNA: TGTGCCAGCAGCGACCGTCCCACTGAAGCTTTCTTT. Drawing the rest from reference TRBV9 and TRBJ1-1, the complete variable domain is DSGVTQTPKHLITATGQRVTLRCSPRSGDLSVYWYQQSLDQGLQFLIQYYNGEERAKGNILERFSAQQFPDLHSELNLSSLELGDSALYFCASSDRPTEAFFGQGTRLTVV.

The chain combines TRBV19 with TRBJ2-1; 13 bases align to TRBD2. There are 15 residues in the CDR3. V gave up 4 bases and J gave up 10 bases; unmatched junction bases: 7. Germline V gives CDR1 LNHDA, CDR2 SQIVND (reference sequence). As DNA, the CDR3 is TGTGCCAGTAGTACAAGACTAGCGGGGGGACAAGAGCAGTTCTTC. Protein: CASSTRLAGGQEQFF.

This clone was seen more than once but under ten times. The chain combines TRBV6-5 with TRBJ1-6; TRBD1 might be the D (5 bases). The germline V gene has CDR1 MNHEY and CDR2 SVGAGI. This CDR3 comprises 14 residues. The V and J ends lost 5 bases and 6 bases respectively, with 11 bases between them. CDR3 in DNA: TGTGCCAGCAGTCTGGGACGGATTAATTCACCCCTCCACTTT. Translating it yields CASSLGRINSPLHF.

DNA for the CDR3: TGTGCCAGCAGCTTATTGGTCTGGGGGAATTCACCCCTCCACTTT. Translating gives CASSLLVWGNSPLHF. The chain links TRBV7-2 to TRBJ1-6; a weak D match, TRBD1 (5 bases). With 2 bases removed from V and 7 bases from J, the gap between germline ends came to 12 bases. The V gene's germline CDR1 is SGHTA and CDR2 FQGNSA. The CDR3 runs 15 residues.

This chain joins TRBV19 and TRBJ2-5, with 7 bases aligning to TRBD1. CDR1 and CDR2 (germline): LNHDA, SQIVND (reference sequence). This CDR3 is built from 13 residues. J lost 1 base, V lost 10 bases, and 6 bases had no gene match. CDR3 in amino acids: CATARQGQETQYF. CDR3 DNA: TGTGCCACTGCCCGACAGGGCCAAGAGACCCAGTACTTC.

The genes are TRBV5-4 and TRBJ1-6; D is uncertain. This CDR3 spans 11 amino acids. V lost 2 bases, J lost 14 bases, and 8 bases lay in between. Germline-derived CDR1 and CDR2 are SGHNT and YYREEE (reference sequence). CDR3 sequence (DNA): TGTGCCAGCAGCTTTCGAGGCACCCTCCACTTT. It is translated as CASSFRGTLHF.

The V gene is TRBV30, the J gene TRBJ2-7, with a possible D match to TRBD1 (6 bases). The CDR3 is 12 amino acids. V was trimmed by 2 bases and J by 4 bases, leaving 9 bases between them. The V gene's germline CDR1 is GTSNPN and CDR2 SVGIG (reference sequence). The CDR3 DNA reads TGTGCCTGGAGTAGAGGGGGTTACGAGCAGTACTTC. This encodes CAWSRGGYEQYF.